This TCR beta chain was captured in a study of blood T cell repertoires in COVID-19. Across the study: COVID-19 samples, acute and convalescent, were from the United States, Italy and Spain. The analysed material was cDNA or gDNA that came from T cells, B-cell-depleted T cells, or PBMCs.

In the source study's methods: Researchers report that nucleated cell counts were estimated from reference gene primer amplification. TCRdb keeps only in-frame clones here, not all; method: immunoSEQ multiplex PCR. The V and J calls and clone size come from that table; D and trimming were worked out from the DNA. The repertoire consists of over 110,000 clones, with 80% occurring once and the leading ten covering around 3.7%. V gave up 2 bases and J gave up 4 bases, with 12 bases separating them. Germline loops: CDR1 LNHDA, CDR2 SQIVND (reference sequence). CDR3 length equals 14 residues. The genes are TRBV19 and TRBJ2-7, with a weak D call TRBD1 (6 bases). This receptor was obtained from a man between 65 and 85 years old who had recovered from COVID-19. The sample taken for sequencing was peripheral blood. This CDR3 reads CASSIQTGSYEQYF. CDR3 DNA sequence: TGTGCCAGTAGTATACAAACAGGGAGTTACGAGCAGTACTTC.